Reported below is one TCR beta chain. Its binding antigen is unknown. Base qualities were left out, and no much larger clone turns up one base away. CDR3 length: 17 amino acids, cysteine to phenylalanine. Only the CDR3 DNA stays, 51 bases, in frame from base 1. Taken from the germline V gene (reference sequence), the CDR1 and CDR2 loops are SEHNR and FQNEAQ. Germline trimming amounts to 4 bases on V and 7 bases on J, with 8 as the count of junction bases outside the gene matches. Healthy HIV-negative adults with no recently reported acute infections or vaccinations were included as donors. Every donor was a Caucasian adult residing in Nashville, Tennessee, USA. Magnetic negative selection was used to enrich CD4+ T cells, after which naive cells were positively selected on CD45RA and the negative fraction became the memory subset. After blood collection by leukapheresis, PBMCs were isolated using Ficoll-Histopaque density gradient centrifugation and then cryopreserved in the vapor phase of liquid nitrogen. Analytical flow cytometry was used to check the purity and quantity of every magnetically sorted T cell population. Genomic DNA was isolated from each sorted fraction and quantified by UV absorbance on a Nanodrop 2000c.

TCR CDR3 regions were amplified from genomic DNA by multiplex PCR using the deep immunoSEQ assay. Genomic DNA extracted from each cell subset was distributed evenly over all wells of several immunoSEQ 96-well plates, and each plate served as one replicate. Each replicate PCR for sorted subsets received about 200 ng genomic DNA, equal to roughly 30,000 T cell genomes. Purified libraries were measured with a Qubit 3.0 fluorometer, size-checked on a Bioanalyzer 2100, and measured again with the KAPA Library Quantification kit. Each immunoSEQ 96-well plate was sequenced on its own single-read 150-cycle Illumina NextSeq 550 flow cell. As for the original processing: Because the immunoSEQ output held only junctional sequences and lacked quality scores, the filtering could not match the filtering applied to full-length reads. Sequences were annotated with PyIR, a Python wrapper for IgBLAST v1.9, using IMGT germline references to assign V/J genes and CDR3. Reads were filtered out if the reads had weak V/J assignments (E-value above 1e-6), no CDR3, stop codons, out-of-frame junctions, or ambiguous translated residues. V3J clonotypes were defined as sequences sharing an identical inferred V gene, J gene, and CDR3 amino acid sequence. Percentage overlap between repertoires was computed as shared unique clonotypes divided by the size of the smaller repertoire. Richness of each repertoire was evaluated using RTK rarefaction, the Chao1 estimator, and Recon v2.1 estimates of unobserved clonotypes. For all TCRbeta clonotypes obtained by the gDNA method from four donors, generation probabilities were computed with OLGA. The source is immuneACCESS, and TCRdb retained only in-frame sequences with V and J called. Part of the clones is not carried over; for the studies checked, unresolved V genes explain less than half of this, and the remainder is unexplained. From that table come the V and J calls and clone size; the DNA was used to work out D and trimming. The sample includes around 350,000 clones, with about 73% observed a single time. In total, the top ten clones hold roughly a tenth of the sample.

These data come from a study of shared clonotypes between healthy human individuals (dated by TCRdb to the early 2020s). Some background on the complete study: A few men and a couple of women, aged 18 to 49 years, made up the cohort. The study deeply sequenced blood TCR repertoires of about 5 healthy adults to estimate repertoire size and the extent of clonotype sharing between individuals. Different laboratories and diverse techniques were used to prepare libraries and sequence TCR repertoires, to increase sequencing depth and limit assay-specific biases. Leukapheresis yielded between about 0.85 and 10 billion PBMCs per donor. For each donor, three plates each were used for CD4 naive and CD4 memory, two plates were used for CD8 naive, and one plate was used for CD8 memory. Broad study findings and their caveats: About 5% of naive CD4, around 4% of naive CD8, about 2.4% of memory CD4, and about 0.4% of memory CD8 clonotypes were shared across a few donors. Pairwise subsampling led to the expectation that sequencing depth would affect the degree of clonotype sharing among donors. Rarefaction of sorted-subset datasets indicated incomplete sequencing despite the large sequencing depth. Naive subsets generally had larger estimated clonotype richness than memory subsets. Because the study included only a small number of donors, the genetic and exposure-history diversity represented was limited. Sampling was restricted to blood, and TCR repertoires in tissue are likely to differ from TCR repertoires in blood. Clonotypes shared by all four sorted-subset donors showed higher generation probabilities than non-shared clonotypes.

The source material was memory CD4+ T cells sorted from blood. The cell subset or site label of this sample denotes: CD45RA-negative fraction. The receptor's source is a young man in good health. The rearranged segments are TRBV7-9 and TRBJ2-1, with 15 middle bases fitting TRBD2. CDR3 sequence: CASSSRTSGRGGNEQFF. The DNA sequence is TGTGCCAGCAGCTCAAGGACTAGCGGGAGGGGAGGAAATGAGCAGTTCTTC.